This T cell receptor beta chain was retrieved from a study of cytomegalovirus exposure and HLA in healthy donors. Background on the study: Of all 380 or so donors who were genotyped, roughly 83% belonged to the Caucasian-associated ancestry cluster.

A single count supports this clone. What it recognizes is unknown. Whole-study results and caveats: A later analysis reported that several of the most significant clusters appeared to be linked to common viral pathogens, among them Epstein-Barr virus.

The CDR3 contains 16 residues. Germline CDR1 MNHEY, CDR2 SVGAGI. The V gene lost 3 bases and the J gene lost 7 bases, with 16 bases spanning the gap. Researchers ran the PCR with 60 Vbeta and 13 Jbeta primers. Clones were sequenced by immunoSEQ multiplex PCR, and TCRdb holds only the in-frame ones, with some missing. The data hold some 120,000 clones, with about 80% observed a single time. The chain recombines TRBV6-5 with TRBJ1-6, with D possibly TRBD1 on 6 matching bases. This clonotype was obtained from a man aged 30 to 39 in good health and CMV-seronegative. The sequencing sample was made of PBMCs. The CDR3 sequence: CASSYFPTGPNSPLHF. The CDR3 coding sequence is TGTGCCAGCAGTTATTTCCCGACAGGCCCAAATTCACCCCTCCACTTT.